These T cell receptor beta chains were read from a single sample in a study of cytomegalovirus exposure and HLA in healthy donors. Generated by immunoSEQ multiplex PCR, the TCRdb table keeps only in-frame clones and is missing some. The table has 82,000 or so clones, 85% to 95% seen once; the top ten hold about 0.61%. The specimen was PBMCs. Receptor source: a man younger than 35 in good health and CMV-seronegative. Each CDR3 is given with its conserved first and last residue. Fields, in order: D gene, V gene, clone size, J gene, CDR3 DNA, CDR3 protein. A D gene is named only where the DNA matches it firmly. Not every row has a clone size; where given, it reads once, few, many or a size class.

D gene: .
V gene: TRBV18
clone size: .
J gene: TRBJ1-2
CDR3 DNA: TGTGCCAGCTCACCTGGAGCTAACTATGGCTACACCTTC
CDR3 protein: CASSPGANYGYTF

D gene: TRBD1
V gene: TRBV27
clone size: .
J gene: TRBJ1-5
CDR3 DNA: TGTGCCAGCAGTTTGACGCAGGGGGCGGAGAGTAAGAATCAGCCCCAGCATTTT
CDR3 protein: CASSLTQGAESKNQPQHF

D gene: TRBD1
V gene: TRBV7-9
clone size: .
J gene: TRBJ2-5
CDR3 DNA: TGTGCCAGCAGCTTGGGGACAGGGAGGGAGACCCAGTACTTC
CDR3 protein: CASSLGTGRETQYF

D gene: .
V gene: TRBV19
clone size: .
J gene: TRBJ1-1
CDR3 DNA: TGTGCCAGTAGTATAGCTGGGTTTCTAGGCACTGAAGCTTTCTTT
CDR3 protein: CASSIAGFLGTEAFF

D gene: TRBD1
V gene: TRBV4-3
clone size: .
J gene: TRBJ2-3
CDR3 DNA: TGCGCCAGCAGCCAAGAAGGGTGGGGCAGGGGGCAGCCTGTTACGCAGTATTTT
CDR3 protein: CASSQEGWGRGQPVTQYF

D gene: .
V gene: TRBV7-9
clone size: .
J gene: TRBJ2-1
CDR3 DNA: TGTGCCAGCAGCTTCCCCCTCGGTTACGACAATGAGCAGTTCTTC
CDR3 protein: CASSFPLGYDNEQFF

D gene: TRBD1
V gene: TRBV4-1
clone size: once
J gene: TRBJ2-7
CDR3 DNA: TGCGCCAGCAGCCAAGGGGGTCCGGGACAGGGAAAATACGAGCAGTACTTC
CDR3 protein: CASSQGGPGQGKYEQYF

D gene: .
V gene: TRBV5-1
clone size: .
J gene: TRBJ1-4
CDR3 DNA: TGCGCCAGCAGGTCCCGGACAGACACTAATGAAAAACTGTTTTTT
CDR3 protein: CASRSRTDTNEKLFF

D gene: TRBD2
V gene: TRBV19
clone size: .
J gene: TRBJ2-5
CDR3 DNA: TGTGCCAGTAGTATAGATCGGAGTAGCGGGGTAGAGACCCAGTACTTC
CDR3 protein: CASSIDRSSGVETQYF

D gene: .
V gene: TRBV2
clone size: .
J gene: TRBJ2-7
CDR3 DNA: TGTGCCAGCACAGAGCAGCGCAGACCCTACGAGCAGTACTTC
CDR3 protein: CASTEQRRPYEQYF

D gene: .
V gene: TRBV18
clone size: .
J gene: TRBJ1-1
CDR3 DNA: TGTGCCAGCTCACCCGGTAGTTTCATGAACACTGAAGCTTTCTTT
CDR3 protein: CASSPGSFMNTEAFF

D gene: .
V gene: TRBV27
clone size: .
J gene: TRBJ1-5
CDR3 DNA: TGTGCCAGCAGTTTGGAGGGGCTGGGTCAGCCCCAGCATTTT
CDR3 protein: CASSLEGLGQPQHF

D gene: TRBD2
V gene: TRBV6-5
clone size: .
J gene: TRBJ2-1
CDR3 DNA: TGTGCCAGCACCCATCGGACTAGCGGGGGGGCCGGGTTCTTCTTC
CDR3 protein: CASTHRTSGGAGFFF

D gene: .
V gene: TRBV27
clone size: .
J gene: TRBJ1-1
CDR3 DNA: TGTGCCAGCAGGAATCCGTACGGTGAAGCTTTCTTT
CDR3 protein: CASRNPYGEAFF

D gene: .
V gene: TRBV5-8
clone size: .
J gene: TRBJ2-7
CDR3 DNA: TGTGCCAGCAGCTTGACAGGGAAGCCCTACGAGCAGTACTTC
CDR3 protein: CASSLTGKPYEQYF

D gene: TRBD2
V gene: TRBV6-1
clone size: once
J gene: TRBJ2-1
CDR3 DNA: TGTGCCAGCACGGCTAGCGGGGGGGCGGGTGAGCAGTTCTTC
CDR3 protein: CASTASGGAGEQFF

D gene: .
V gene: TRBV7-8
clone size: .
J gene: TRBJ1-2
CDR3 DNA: TGTGCCAGCAGCTTAGGAGGACAGACTATGTATGGCTACACCTTC
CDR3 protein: CASSLGGQTMYGYTF